The clone carrying this T cell receptor (beta chain) was counted at least ten times. As yet, its antigen is unknown. This record belongs to a study of identical twins. Study-wide results and caveats: Excess low generation probability was seen in twin-shared out-of-frame alpha sequences.

The CDR3 sequence is 15 residues long. Germline V gene lookup returns CDR1 SGHTA and CDR2 FQGNSA. V lost 2 bases and J lost 1, with 8 bases in between. TCRdb redid the calling of the 5' RACE reads with MiXCR, one entry per CDR3 protein. Here the sample spans about 530,000 distinct CDR3 sequences, about 16% being singletons. The same data also went into a second study, on yellow fever vaccine responses in identical twins.

The sequenced sample was CD4+ T cells sorted from blood. The chain links TRBV7-2 to TRBJ2-2; D is undetermined. The sequence came from a woman in her late teens or twenties in good health. The DNA of the CDR3 is TGTGCCAGCAGCTTAATGGGGATGAACACCGGGGAGCTGTTTTTT. It yields the protein CASSLMGMNTGELFF.